Detailed here is one TCR beta chain. As for the donors, each was a healthy bone marrow donor. The PCR had 60 Vbeta and 13 Jbeta primers. The table came from immunoSEQ multiplex PCR; TCRdb's copy has only in-frame clones and leaves some out. The table lists 90,000 to 120,000 clones, roughly 80% of them singletons. The sample is drawn from a study of cytomegalovirus exposure and HLA in healthy donors. Trimming shortened V by 3 bases and J by 0 bases, and 11 bases separated the two germline ends. Germline V lookup: CDR1 MNHEY, CDR2 SMNVEV (reference sequence). This CDR3 region has 15 residues. This clonotype was obtained from a man aged 25-45 years in good health and CMV-seropositive. This chain joins TRBV27 and TRBJ1-1; no clear D. Sequencing input: PBMCs. This CDR3 is CASSFSRGVNTEAFF. For the CDR3, the DNA is TGTGCCAGCAGTTTTTCCCGGGGAGTGAACACTGAAGCTTTCTTT.